Listed here is a single T cell receptor (beta chain). The sample is drawn from a study of blood T cell repertoires in COVID-19. The V gene lost 5 bases and the J gene lost 11 bases, with 19 bases spanning the gap. Germline CDR1 and CDR2: LNHDA and SQIVND (reference sequence). CDR3 length: 14 residues. The protocol was immunoSEQ multiplex PCR, while the TCRdb copy is restricted to in-frame clones and leaves out a portion. The sample holds about 70,000 clones, approximately 83% seen once. The sequence was collected from a human donor in a cohort sampled during active COVID-19. The J gene is TRBJ1-3, the V gene TRBV19; no reliable D call. The specimen sequenced was peripheral blood. This CDR3 is CASSLSARGFPIYF. For the CDR3, the DNA is TGTGCCAGTAGTTTAAGCGCCCGAGGATTTCCCATATATTTT.